The 9 T cell receptor beta chains below come from one sample, sequenced in a study of OX40 agonist ivuxolimab in advanced cancers. TCRdb's copy holds only in-frame clones and misses some; the assay was immunoSEQ multiplex PCR. The table shows some 41,000 clones, with roughly 88% occurring only once. The material sequenced was CD4+ or CD8+ T cells sorted from blood, taken in a trial of the OX40 agonist ivuxolimab. The source is an adult with an advanced solid tumor such as melanoma, head and neck, liver or kidney cancer.

The chain couples TRBV20-1 to TRBJ2-7, with a weak D call TRBD1 (5 bases). Trimming cost V 7 bases and J 3 bases, with 10 bases left between them. CDR3 size: 11 residues. The V gene's germline CDR1 is DFQATT and CDR2 SNEGSKA (reference sequence). Here the CDR3 reads CSVPRDYEQYF. For the CDR3, the DNA is TGCAGTGTGCCCAGGGACTACGAGCAGTACTTC.

This chain uses TRBV5-1 with TRBJ2-3; the match to TRBD2 covers 7 bases. The ends lost 0 bases at V and 2 bases at J; junction bases unmatched: 3. The V gene's germline CDR1 is SGHRS and CDR2 YFSETQ. The CDR3 covers 15 residues. CDR3: CASSLGAGPTDTQYF. CDR3 in DNA: TGCGCCAGCAGCTTGGGAGCGGGGCCCACAGATACGCAGTATTTT.

V gene TRBV19 combines with J gene TRBJ2-5, with D hard to call. Trimming took off 4 bases at V and 7 bases at J, with 10 bases between the two ends. In germline, CDR1 is LNHDA, CDR2 SQIVND (reference sequence). The CDR3 length is 12 residues. The CDR3 here is CASSTLGGTQYF. CDR3 nucleotide sequence: TGTGCCAGTAGTACACTCGGTGGGACCCAGTACTTC.

The V call is TRBV7-2, the J call TRBJ1-1; D unresolved. Trimming removed 3 bases from V and 0 bases from J, with 5 bases in between. The CDR3 has 13 residues. The germline V gene encodes CDR1 SGHTA and CDR2 FQGNSA. CDR3 loop: CASSFWVNTEAFF. Written as DNA, the CDR3 is TGTGCCAGCAGCTTTTGGGTGAACACTGAAGCTTTCTTT.

The chain carries TRBV28 and TRBJ1-5; TRBD1 matches at 8 bases. The CDR3 length is 13 residues. V shed 6 bases, J shed 9 bases, and the junction held 7 bases outside the gene matches. Looked up from germline, CDR1 is MDHEN and CDR2 is SYDVKM. The DNA for the CDR3 is TGTGCCAGCAGCGGACAGGGCCATTGGCCCCAGCATTTT. Its protein product is CASSGQGHWPQHF.

The gene calls are TRBV27 and TRBJ2-7; D gene uncertain. This CDR3 is 11 amino acids long. The ends were cut back, 5 bases at V and 5 bases at J, with 7 bases in the middle. Germline V CDR1 and CDR2: MNHEY, SMNVEV (reference sequence). DNA for the CDR3: TGTGCCAGCAGTCAAGGGAACGAGCAGTACTTC. Translated: CASSQGNEQYF.

The chain joins TRBV5-1 to TRBJ1-2; D is undetermined. This CDR3 has 13 amino acids. V lost 0 bases and J lost 2, with 5 bases in between. Germline-derived CDR1 and CDR2 are SGHRS and YFSETQ. The DNA of the CDR3 is TGCGCCAGCAGCTTGGGGAGGAACTATGGCTACACCTTC. Translation: CASSLGRNYGYTF.

The gene calls are TRBV6-5 and TRBJ2-1, with 10 bases matching TRBD2. The V segment lost 8 bases and the J segment 8 bases; nucleotides outside the gene matches: 6. CDR1 and CDR2 from the germline V gene are MNHEY and SVGAGI. This CDR3 contains 13 residues. CDR3: CASRPAGGYEQFF. The CDR3 nucleotides are TGTGCCAGCCGGCCAGCGGGAGGGTATGAGCAGTTCTTC.

The J gene is TRBJ2-1, the V gene TRBV5-1; 8 bases line up with TRBD2. Germline V gene lookup returns CDR1 SGHRS and CDR2 YFSETQ. The CDR3 sequence is 15 residues long. V dropped 0 bases and J dropped 7; count of bases not matched to a gene: 6. The chain's CDR3 is CASSLGLAGNNEQFF. CDR3 DNA sequence: TGCGCCAGCAGCTTGGGGCTAGCGGGTAATAATGAGCAGTTCTTC.